The clone carrying this T cell receptor (beta chain) was seen once. This entry is derived from a study of shared clonotypes between healthy human individuals. Generated by immunoSEQ multiplex PCR, the TCRdb table keeps only in-frame clones and is missing some. The table records 550,000 to 600,000 clones, roughly 98% of them present only once. V trimming: 5 bases; J trimming: 4 bases; junction bases outside the gene matches: 13. Germline-derived CDR1 and CDR2 are LGHNT and FRNRAP. The CDR3 totals 17 residues. Naive CD8 cells lacked CD45RO and underwent positive selection for CCR7, leaving out terminally differentiated effector memory CD45RA+ cells.

The chain combines TRBV12-5 with TRBJ2-1; TRBD1 agrees at 8 bases. The sequenced sample consisted of naive CD8+ T cells sorted from blood. The TCR was taken from a man younger than 45 in good health. The CDR3 loop is CASGPYSRDRSYNEQFF. In nucleotides, the CDR3 is TGTGCTAGTGGTCCCTACTCACGGGACAGGAGTTACAATGAGCAGTTCTTC.